This T cell receptor (beta chain) was captured by sequencing in a study of memory CD8 T cells in hepatitis C reinfection. For the study at large: HCV reinfection meant a positive HCV RNA test after two negative tests at least 60 days apart. Pre-reinfection samples were taken 55 to 20 weeks before detection. Findings and caveats of the study: Five or six donors were too few for definitive public clonotype conclusions.

V was pared by 0 bases and J by 1 base, with 12 bases between. Germline CDR1 SSHAT, CDR2 FNYEAQ (reference sequence). CDR3 length: 16 amino acids. TCRdb's copy holds only in-frame clones and misses some; the assay was immunoSEQ multiplex PCR. The sample lists over 50,000 clones; around 92% were seen once. Notes on this clone: Its antigen is not known.

Stated time point: pre-reinfection, 55 to 20 weeks before reinfection detection. TCR sequencing was done directly ex vivo on sorted cells, without expansion in vitro. Control naive CD8 T cells came from a couple of donors at all three reinfection time points. V gene TRBV7-7 combines with J gene TRBJ2-5, with D possibly matching TRBD2 (7 bases). Input material: naive CD8+ T cells sorted from blood. This receptor was obtained from a man aged 18 to 30 with hepatitis C virus infection. The CDR3 region has the DNA TGTGCCAGCAGCTTAGCGGGGGGGCTGGCCCAAGAGACCCAGTACTTC. It is translated as CASSLAGGLAQETQYF.